Below are 27 T cell receptor beta chains sequenced from a single sample in a study of shared clonotypes between healthy human individuals. TCRdb's table, derived via immunoSEQ multiplex PCR, lists solely in-frame clones and lacks some. The table lists 850,000 to 1,100,000 clones, about 72% of them singletons, with roughly 0.82% in the top ten. Sequencing was done on a sample of memory CD4+ T cells from PBMCs. Indicated subset: CD45RA-negative fraction. Source of these receptors: a man aged 18 to 35 in good health. Some clones in this sample may be carry-over from other donors' samples.

This clone was seen only once. The same CDR3 is also encoded by other DNA sequences in this sample. The V gene is TRBV4-3, the J gene TRBJ1-2; D ambiguous. Germline V CDR1 and CDR2: LGHNA, YSLEER. This CDR3 spans 14 amino acids. Trimming took off 0 bases at V and 1 base at J, with 6 bases between the two ends. The DNA for the CDR3 is TGCGCCAGCAGCCAAGATCCCCTTAACTATGGCTACACCTTC. Encoded protein: CASSQDPLNYGYTF.

The chain recombines TRBV10-3 with TRBJ1-2, with D perhaps matching TRBD1 (5 bases). Between the trimmed V and J ends, which lost 7 bases and 6 bases, there was a span of 18 bases. Per the germline V gene, CDR1 is ENHRY and CDR2 is SYGVKD. There are 14 residues in the CDR3. CDR3: CAINANRGGDGYTF. The CDR3 nucleotides read TGTGCCATCAACGCGAATCGGGGAGGGGATGGCTACACCTTC.

This clone was counted a few times. Other nucleotide sequences in the sample specify the same CDR3. This chain connects TRBV7-2 to TRBJ2-5; 7 bases line up with TRBD1. CDR3 length: 13 residues. Trimming removed 3 bases from V and 5 bases from J; junction bases left unmatched: 3. Germline lookup yields CDR1 SGHTA and CDR2 FQGNSA. The CDR3 DNA reads TGTGCCAGCAGCTTTAACAGGGGTGAGACCCAGTACTTC. This translates into CASSFNRGETQYF.

This clone was detected once. This chain connects TRBV4-1 to TRBJ2-1; D is ambiguous. Germline CDR1 MGHRA, CDR2 YSYEKL. The CDR3 has 17 amino acids. Trimming removed 1 base at V and 0 bases at J, with 13 bases between. The CDR3 loop reads CASSQGRGTSSYNEQFF. In nucleotides, the CDR3 is TGCGCCAGCAGCCAAGGCAGAGGAACAAGCTCCTACAATGAGCAGTTCTTC.

This chain joins TRBV5-3 and TRBJ1-1, with 7 bases identical to TRBD1. TRBV5-3 is identified as an open reading frame with a role that is uncertain. V dropped 8 bases and J dropped 2; count of bases not matched to a gene: 6. The length of the CDR3 is 13 residues. The CDR3 DNA reads as TGTGCCAGCAGCCGAGGGGGCAACACTGAAGCTTTCTTT. It specifies CASSRGGNTEAFF.

The V and J genes are TRBV6-6 and TRBJ2-7; 7 bases line up with TRBD2. The ends lost 6 bases at V and 2 bases at J; junction bases unmatched: 10. Germline CDR1 is MNHNY and CDR2 is SVGAGI (reference sequence). The CDR3 totals 15 residues. CDR3 bases: TGTGCCAGCAGCCTCACGGCGGGGACTACCTACGAGCAGTACTTC. Its protein product is CASSLTAGTTYEQYF.

Details on this clone: This sample also contains other DNA sequences that code for the same CDR3. The chain combines TRBV5-1 with TRBJ2-2; no reliable D call. Germline loops: CDR1 SGHRS, CDR2 YFSETQ. The CDR3 runs 13 residues. V was pared by 1 base and J by 7 bases, with 8 bases between. The CDR3 region has the DNA TGCGCCAGCAGCTTGACCCCTGGCGGGGAGCTGTTTTTT. It translates to CASSLTPGGELFF. Based on the CDR3 plus reference TRBV5-1 and TRBJ2-2, the full variable domain is KAGVTQTPRYLIKTRGQQVTLSCSPISGHRSVSWYQQTPGQGLQFLFEYFSETQRNKGNFPGRFSGRQFSNSRSEMNVSTLELGDSALYLCASSLTPGGELFFGEGSRLTVL.

The genes are TRBV10-2 and TRBJ1-1, with D hard to call. Trimming removed 6 bases at V and 11 bases at J, with 25 bases between. This CDR3 contains 15 residues. Germline V gene data show CDR1 as WSHSY and CDR2 as SAAADI. The DNA of the CDR3 is TGCGCCAGCAGGGCGATCACCACGGAAACGCGTAGTGCTTTCTTT. Protein: CASRAITTETRSAFF.

This rearrangement joins TRBV7-9 to TRBJ1-1, with D tentatively TRBD1 (5 bases). Trimming took off 1 base at V and 4 bases at J, with 10 bases between the two ends. The V gene's germline CDR1 is SEHNR and CDR2 FQNEAQ (reference sequence). CDR3 length: 14 residues. This CDR3 is CASSLGGSSTEAFF. CDR3 sequence (DNA): TGTGCCAGCAGCTTAGGGGGGAGTAGCACTGAAGCTTTCTTT.

The chain uses TRBV30 and TRBJ2-3; tentative D call: TRBD2 (5 bases). The V gene's germline CDR1 is GTSNPN and CDR2 SVGIG (reference sequence). The CDR3 extends over 13 amino acids. The V end lost 0 bases, the J end lost 6 bases, and 10 bases lay between the germline ends. CDR3 sequence reads: CAWSVTRGDTQYF. For the CDR3, the DNA is TGTGCCTGGAGTGTAACACGCGGGGATACGCAGTATTTT.

The V and J genes are TRBV2 and TRBJ2-7, with D possibly matching TRBD1 (5 bases). Germline V CDR1 and CDR2: SNHLY, FYNNEI. The CDR3 totals 13 residues. Trimming pared 7 bases from V and 3 bases from J, leaving 13 bases between. The CDR3 DNA is TGTGCCAGCACCCGACAGTCACTCTACGAGCAGTACTTC. This codes for CASTRQSLYEQYF.

The chain carries TRBV7-3 and TRBJ2-5; perhaps TRBD1 as D (5 bases). Trimming pared 1 base from V and 5 bases from J, leaving 14 bases between. The CDR3 sequence is 15 residues long. Germline lookup yields CDR1 SGHTA and CDR2 FQGTGA. The CDR3 region is CASSLITGLGETQYF. CDR3 DNA: TGTGCCAGCAGCTTAATAACAGGTCTCGGGGAGACCCAGTACTTC. The whole variable domain, filled in from reference TRBV7-3 and TRBJ2-5, reads GAGVSQTPSNKVTEKGKYVELRCDPISGHTALYWYRQSLGQGPEFLIYFQGTGAADDSGLPNDRFFAVRPEGSVSTLKIQRTERGDSAVYLCASSLITGLGETQYFGPGTRLLVL.

This chain uses TRBV29-1 with TRBJ2-3; possible D gene TRBD2, 5 bases. Germline V gene sequence: CDR1 SQVTM, CDR2 ANQGSEA. CDR3 length: 14 residues. V dropped 4 bases and J dropped 2 bases, with 13 bases sitting between them. The CDR3 reads CSVGLAQYTDTQYF. Here the CDR3 DNA reads TGCAGCGTTGGGCTAGCCCAATACACAGATACGCAGTATTTT.

V is TRBV15 and J is TRBJ2-1; D may be TRBD1 or TRBD2 (6 bases each). The CDR3 loop spans 14 amino acids. Trimming took off 5 bases at V and 6 bases at J, with 14 bases between the two ends. The germline V gene encodes CDR1 LNHNV and CDR2 YYDKDF (reference sequence). The CDR3 region is CATSPKGGSNEQFF. The CDR3, as DNA: TGTGCCACCAGCCCAAAGGGGGGAAGCAATGAGCAGTTCTTC.

This chain links TRBV28 with TRBJ2-4; 9 positions agree with TRBD1. From germline, CDR1 is MDHEN and CDR2 SYDVKM. The J segment lost 6 bases and the V segment lost 5 bases, leaving 5 bases of the junction unmatched. CDR3 size: 14 residues. The CDR3 DNA reads as TGTGCCAGCAGTGCCGGGACAGGGTTAAACATTCAGTACTTC. Translation: CASSAGTGLNIQYF.

The gene calls are TRBV7-2 and TRBJ1-2; no clear D. The CDR3 runs to 15 residues. With 1 base removed from V and 0 bases from J, the gap between germline ends came to 9 bases. Germline loops: CDR1 SGHTA, CDR2 FQGNSA. The CDR3 coding sequence is TGTGCCAGCAGCTTAGGGGCGCGCCCTAACTATGGCTACACCTTC. This gives the protein CASSLGARPNYGYTF.

CDR3 nucleotide sequence: TGTGCCAGTACGGCGGCCGGACAGATTGAGGAAGCTTTCTTT. Protein: CASTAAGQIEEAFF. The rearrangement joins TRBV19 to TRBJ1-1; a weak D match, TRBD1 (6 bases). This CDR3 comprises 14 residues. V lost 7 bases and J lost 8, with 20 bases in between. Germline V CDR1 and CDR2: LNHDA, SQIVND (reference sequence).

The rearrangement joins TRBV18 to TRBJ2-5, with D perhaps matching TRBD1 (6 bases). Trimming removed 2 bases at V and 4 bases at J, with 14 bases between. Germline V gene sequence: CDR1 KGHSH, CDR2 LQKENI. This CDR3 contains 15 residues. This chain's CDR3 is CASSPGGSNIETQYF. In nucleotides, the CDR3 is TGTGCCAGCTCACCAGGGGGCAGCAATATAGAGACCCAGTACTTC. Complete variable domain (other parts from reference TRBV18 and TRBJ2-5): NAGVMQNPRHLVRRRGQEARLRCSPMKGHSHVYWYRQLPEEGLKFMVYLQKENIIDESGMPKERFSAEFPKEGPSILRIQQVVRGDSAAYFCASSPGGSNIETQYFGPGTRLLVL.

This clone was seen a few times. V usage is TRBV28 and J usage is TRBJ2-7, with no clear D. This CDR3 is built from 14 residues. The germline CDR1 and CDR2 sequences are MDHEN and SYDVKM. V lost 4 bases, J lost 3 bases, and 13 bases lay in between. The CDR3 nucleotides read TGTGCCAGCAGTTCGCTGAGGAAAGTCTACGAGCAGTACTTC. This translates into CASSSLRKVYEQYF.

This clone came up many times. Other DNA variants within this sample encode the same CDR3. The CDR3 sequence is CAWQEDRDGTYGYTF. CDR3 DNA: TGTGCCTGGCAAGAGGACAGGGACGGTACCTATGGCTACACCTTC. This rearrangement joins TRBV30 to TRBJ1-2; TRBD1 agrees at 8 bases. The CDR3 covers 15 residues. The germline V gene encodes CDR1 GTSNPN and CDR2 SVGIG (reference sequence). V was clipped by 5 bases and J by 4 bases; unmatched bases: 12.

Worth noting for this clone: The sample carries other DNA sequences with the same CDR3. This chain uses TRBV10-3 with TRBJ2-2; 8 bases agree with TRBD1. The V segment lost 7 bases and the J segment 8 bases; nucleotides outside the gene matches: 12. Germline lookup yields CDR1 ENHRY and CDR2 SYGVKD. This CDR3 comprises 15 residues. As DNA, the CDR3 is TGTGCCATCACATCCGGGACAGGTCCCACAGGGGAGCTGTTTTTT. Translated: CAITSGTGPTGELFF.

V usage is TRBV6-5 and J usage is TRBJ1-1; 9 nucleotides match TRBD1. The junction had 9 bases not matched to a gene; V was cut back by 6 bases and J by 4 bases. CDR1 is MNHEY, CDR2 SVGAGI, per germline. The CDR3 extends over 15 amino acids. CDR3 amino acids: CASRPNRDRATEAFF. As DNA, the CDR3 is TGTGCCAGCAGACCTAACCGGGACAGGGCCACTGAAGCTTTCTTT.

The rearrangement links TRBV5-1 to TRBJ1-2; TRBD1 matches at 7 bases. The V gene end was trimmed by 0 bases and the J gene end by 5 bases; junction bases not matched to a gene: 1. Germline assignment: CDR1 SGHRS and CDR2 YFSETQ. The CDR3 runs 13 residues. The CDR3 spells CASSLDRGYGYTF. CDR3 DNA sequence: TGCGCCAGCAGCTTGGACAGGGGATATGGCTACACCTTC.

This clone turned up a few times. The V call is TRBV5-1, the J call TRBJ1-1; 9 bases fit TRBD1. Trimming took 4 bases from V and 6 from J; bases not matched to a gene: 7. The CDR3 is made up of 14 amino acids. The germline CDR1 and CDR2 sequences are SGHRS and YFSETQ. Written as DNA, the CDR3 is TGCGCCAGCAGCAAGGGACAGGGTAACCCTGAAGCTTTCTTT. As protein: CASSKGQGNPEAFF.

The chain recombines TRBV9 with TRBJ2-7; 10 nucleotides line up with TRBD2. The CDR3 totals 15 residues. CDR1 SGDLS and CDR2 YYNGEE come from the germline V gene. V shed 4 bases, J shed 0 bases, and the junction held 4 bases outside the gene matches. The CDR3 DNA reads TGTGCCAGCAGCAGAATAGCGGGAGGCTCCTACGAGCAGTACTTC. Its translation: CASSRIAGGSYEQYF. The whole variable domain, filled in from reference TRBV9 and TRBJ2-7, reads DSGVTQTPKHLITATGQRVTLRCSPRSGDLSVYWYQQSLDQGLQFLIQYYNGEERAKGNILERFSAQQFPDLHSELNLSSLELGDSALYFCASSRIAGGSYEQYFGPGTRLTVT.

This clone was seen only a few times. This sample includes further DNA sequences coding for the same CDR3. The chain joins TRBV7-2 to TRBJ2-3, with D uncertain. From germline, CDR1 is SGHTA and CDR2 FQGNSA. Trimming removed 3 bases at V and 4 bases at J, with 5 bases between. The CDR3 is made up of 12 amino acids. CDR3 nucleotide sequence: TGTGCCAGCAGCTTCGGTCCAGATACGCAGTATTTT. It specifies CASSFGPDTQYF.

The chain couples TRBV13 to TRBJ2-1, with TRBD2 identical over 7 bases. Germline V gives CDR1 PRHDT, CDR2 FYEKMQ (reference sequence). CDR3 size: 14 residues. Germline trimming cut 5 bases from V and 7 bases from J; bases unmatched to any gene: 8. CDR3 bases: TGTGCCAGCAGCAGCAGGGAGGGGCTAAATGAGCAGTTCTTC. Its protein product is CASSSREGLNEQFF.